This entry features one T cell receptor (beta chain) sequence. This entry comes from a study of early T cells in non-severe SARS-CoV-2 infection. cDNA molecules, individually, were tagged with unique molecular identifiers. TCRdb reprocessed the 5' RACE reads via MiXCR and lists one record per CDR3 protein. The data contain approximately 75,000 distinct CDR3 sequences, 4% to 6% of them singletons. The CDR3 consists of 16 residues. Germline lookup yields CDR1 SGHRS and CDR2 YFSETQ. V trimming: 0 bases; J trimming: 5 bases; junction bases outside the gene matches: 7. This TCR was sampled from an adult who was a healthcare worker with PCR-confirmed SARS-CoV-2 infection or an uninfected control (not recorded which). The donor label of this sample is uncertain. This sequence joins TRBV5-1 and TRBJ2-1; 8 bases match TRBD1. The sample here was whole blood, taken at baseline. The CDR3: CASSLGPGQDNNEQFF. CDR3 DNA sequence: TGCGCCAGCAGCTTGGGCCCGGGACAGGACAACAATGAGCAGTTCTTC.